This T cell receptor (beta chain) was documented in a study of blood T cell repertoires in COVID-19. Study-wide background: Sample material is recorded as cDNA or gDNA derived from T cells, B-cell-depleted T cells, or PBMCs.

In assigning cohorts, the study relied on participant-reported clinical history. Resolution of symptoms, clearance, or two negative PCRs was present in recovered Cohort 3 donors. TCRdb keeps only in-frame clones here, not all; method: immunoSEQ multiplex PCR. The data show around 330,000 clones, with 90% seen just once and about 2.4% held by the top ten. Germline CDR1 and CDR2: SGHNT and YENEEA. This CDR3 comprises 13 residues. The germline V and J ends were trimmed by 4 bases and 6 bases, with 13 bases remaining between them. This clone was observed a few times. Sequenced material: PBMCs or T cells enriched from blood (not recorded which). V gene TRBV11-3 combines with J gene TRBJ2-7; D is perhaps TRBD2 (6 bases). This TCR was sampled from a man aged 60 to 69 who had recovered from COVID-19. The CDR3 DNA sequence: TGTGCCAGCAGCTCGACTAGACTGGGCGAGCAGTACTTC. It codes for CASSSTRLGEQYF.